This passage covers 18 T cell receptor beta chains from one sample sequenced in a study of shared T cell receptors in the human thymus (dated by TCRdb to the early 2020s). The library was produced with the immunoSEQ multiplex PCR assay. What TCRdb holds here is the immuneACCESS table cut down to in-frame rearrangements. Part of the clones is not present; checked against another copy, under half of the missing clones reflect an unresolved V gene, and the others are unexplained. In this sample the table shows almost 550,000 clones, 70% to 80% of which occur a single time. The ten largest clones take up about 0.014% of the sample. The same sample was also studied in work on human thymus T cells.

The specimen sequenced was thymocytes. The receptors were gathered from a boy under two years old with a congenital heart defect. Donor details come from another sample of the same person, matched by shared clones.

The chain has TRBV9 and TRBJ2-7, with D possibly matching TRBD2 (5 bases). Trimming cost V 4 bases and J 1 base, with 12 bases left between them. The CDR3 is 14 amino acids. CDR1 is SGDLS and CDR2 is YYNGEE in the germline V gene. This CDR3 is CASSSEGISYEQYF. DNA of the CDR3: TGTGCCAGCAGCTCCGAGGGAATATCCTACGAGCAGTACTTC.

The chain links TRBV5-6 to TRBJ1-1; no firm D call. CDR1 is SGHDT, CDR2 YYEEEE, per germline. V was trimmed by 1 base and J by 5 bases, leaving 6 bases between them. The CDR3 totals 12 residues. The CDR3 loop reads CASSLWPTEAFF. CDR3 nucleotides: TGTGCCAGCAGCTTGTGGCCGACTGAAGCTTTCTTT.

The V gene is TRBV21-1, the J gene TRBJ2-7; the table's D call, TRBD2, has no DNA check behind it. TRBV21-1 is a pseudogene locus. This CDR3 has 16 amino acids. CDR3 loop: CASSKALGGSVYEQYF. As DNA, the CDR3 is TGTGCCAGCAGCAAAGCGCTGGGCGGGAGCGTCTACGAGCAGTACTTC.

This chain connects TRBV5-1 to TRBJ2-5, with 9 bases aligning to TRBD2. This CDR3 spans 16 amino acids. Germline trimming cut 0 bases from V and 4 bases from J; bases unmatched to any gene: 7. Germline loops: CDR1 SGHRS, CDR2 YFSETQ. CDR3 coding DNA: TGCGCCAGCAGCTTGGTAGCGGGAGATCTCGGAGAGACCCAGTACTTC. Translating gives CASSLVAGDLGETQYF. Filled out from reference TRBV5-1 and TRBJ2-5, the complete variable domain reads KAGVTQTPRYLIKTRGQQVTLSCSPISGHRSVSWYQQTPGQGLQFLFEYFSETQRNKGNFPGRFSGRQFSNSRSEMNVSTLELGDSALYLCASSLVAGDLGETQYFGPGTRLLVL.

The chain joins TRBV19 to TRBJ2-7; no clear D. This CDR3 contains 15 residues. The germline V gene encodes CDR1 LNHDA and CDR2 SQIVND (reference sequence). Between the trimmed V and J ends, which lost 5 bases and 4 bases, there was a span of 18 bases. In DNA, the CDR3 is TGTGCCAGTAGTGCAAGACTGGAAAGTGGGTACGAGCAGTACTTC. This gives the protein CASSARLESGYEQYF.

V gene TRBV4-1 combines with J gene TRBJ2-2; TRBD2 matches 7 bases. The CDR3 sequence is 17 residues long. Germline V CDR1 and CDR2: MGHRA, YSYEKL. With V trimmed by 1 base and J by 7 bases, 12 bases remained unmatched. In nucleotides, the CDR3 is TGCGCCAGCAGCCAAGGCTTGGCGGGAGAGGGTGGCGGGGAGCTGTTTTTT. It is translated as CASSQGLAGEGGGELFF.

This clone was seen just once. No DNA is shown, since the ends of the CDR3 on it are uncertain; the CDR3 is the one TCRdb lists. CDR3 protein: CASSSSWDRGPNEQFF. The V call is TRBV5-6, the J call TRBJ2-1; no DNA check was done on the table's D call, TRBD1. Germline-derived CDR1 and CDR2 are SGHDT and YYEEEE. The CDR3 is 16 residues long, ends included.

The chain recombines TRBV6-5 with TRBJ1-5, with no clear D. Per the germline V gene, CDR1 is MNHEY and CDR2 is SVGAGI. V lost 5 bases to trimming and J lost 8 bases, with 10 bases between them. The CDR3 runs to 12 residues. The CDR3 protein is CASSPNLEPQHF. DNA of the CDR3: TGTGCCAGCAGTCCTAACCTCGAGCCCCAGCATTTT.

CDR3 sequence reads: CASRVTVVLADTQYF. CDR3 nucleotide sequence: TGTGCCAGTAGGGTTACGGTGGTGCTCGCAGATACGCAGTATTTT. The chain combines TRBV19 with TRBJ2-3; D uncertain. Trimming shortened V by 6 bases and J by 4 bases, and 17 bases separated the two germline ends. CDR1 and CDR2 from the germline V gene are LNHDA and SQIVND (reference sequence). The CDR3 sequence is 15 residues long.

The chain recombines TRBV18 with TRBJ1-5; 7 nucleotides align to TRBD1. The germline V gene has CDR1 KGHSH and CDR2 LQKENI. V shed 5 bases and J 4 bases; nucleotides not matched to a gene: 11. The CDR3 is 16 residues long. The CDR3 coding sequence is TGTGCCAGCTCAGCCTCGACAGGGTGGAAAAATCAGCCCCAGCATTTT. It translates to CASSASTGWKNQPQHF.

The chain recombines TRBV27 with TRBJ1-2; TRBD1 agrees at 8 bases. V lost 2 bases to trimming and J lost 8 bases; unmatched junction nucleotides: 16. The CDR3 is made up of 17 amino acids. Germline CDR1 MNHEY, CDR2 SMNVEV (reference sequence). CDR3 nucleotide sequence: TGTGCCAGCAGTTTAGATGGGACAGGCCCTGTAATTGGGGGCTACACCTTC. Translating gives CASSLDGTGPVIGGYTF.

The rearrangement joins TRBV4-3 to TRBJ2-7, with 11 nucleotides matching TRBD2. The germline gives CDR1 LGHNA, CDR2 YSLEER. This CDR3 has 16 residues. V lost 3 bases and J lost 4; bases outside the gene matches: 8. This CDR3 reads CASSHQLAGDDYEQYF. DNA for the CDR3: TGCGCCAGCAGCCACCAACTAGCGGGGGACGATTACGAGCAGTACTTC.

The V call is TRBV6-4, the J call TRBJ2-1; 7 bases line up with TRBD2. This CDR3 contains 13 residues. V lost 3 bases, J lost 9 bases, and 5 bases stayed unmatched. CDR1 is MRHNA and CDR2 is SNTAGT in the germline V gene. CDR3: CASSEMGGGEQFF. Here the CDR3 DNA reads TGTGCCAGCAGTGAGATGGGCGGGGGTGAGCAGTTCTTC.

V is TRBV6-4 and J is TRBJ2-1; 12 nucleotides match TRBD2. CDR3 length: 18 amino acids. Germline-derived CDR1 and CDR2 are MRHNA and SNTAGT. Trimming took 3 bases from V and 9 from J; bases not matched to a gene: 15. DNA of the CDR3: TGTGCCAGCAGTGAATCACCGGGACTAGCGGGCGGGTTCGGTGAGCAGTTCTTC. It codes for CASSESPGLAGGFGEQFF.

This clone has a single count. The chain couples TRBV12-5 to TRBJ1-3, with D perhaps TRBD1 (5 bases). Trimming removed 10 bases from V and 3 bases from J, with 16 bases in between. The CDR3 runs to 14 residues. Germline CDR1 is LGHNT and CDR2 is FRNRAP. CDR3 in amino acids: CATLMPTVGNTIYF. The DNA for the CDR3 is TGTGCTACCCTGATGCCGACAGTTGGAAACACCATATATTTT.

The chain couples TRBV19 to TRBJ2-2; weak D call: TRBD1 (5 bases). The germline V and J ends were trimmed by 5 bases and 4 bases, with 17 bases remaining between them. The CDR3 is made up of 16 amino acids. Germline V gene data show CDR1 as LNHDA and CDR2 as SQIVND (reference sequence). Here the CDR3 reads CASSPPQEGATGELFF. The CDR3 bases are TGTGCCAGTAGTCCGCCACAGGAAGGGGCCACCGGGGAGCTGTTTTTT.

The CDR3 here is CASSQGLAGSNEQFF. CDR3 bases: TGTGCCAGCAGCCAGGGACTAGCGGGAAGCAATGAGCAGTTCTTC. V and J are TRBV14 and TRBJ2-1, with 13 nucleotides matching TRBD2. Trimming at V came to 3 bases and at J to 6 bases, leaving 2 bases not matched to a gene. Looked up from germline, CDR1 is SGHDN and CDR2 is FVKESK. The CDR3 contains 15 residues. Using reference TRBV14 and TRBJ2-1 for the parts outside the CDR3, the full variable domain is EAGVTQFPSHSVIEKGQTVTLRCDPISGHDNLYWYRRVMGKEIKFLLHFVKESKQDESGMPNNRFLAERTGGTYSTLKVQPAELEDSGVYFCASSQGLAGSNEQFFGPGTRLTVL.

V is TRBV5-4 and J is TRBJ2-5; 7 nucleotides line up with TRBD2. The CDR3 extends over 17 amino acids. V shed 0 bases and J 1 base; nucleotides not matched to a gene: 9. The germline V gene encodes CDR1 SGHNT and CDR2 YYREEE (reference sequence). CDR3: CASSLGPGLVCQETQYF. CDR3 in DNA: TGTGCCAGCAGCTTGGGTCCCGGACTAGTATGCCAAGAGACCCAGTACTTC.